The present TCR beta chain was sequenced within a study of cytomegalovirus exposure and HLA in healthy donors. A multiplex PCR was run with 60 Vbeta primers and 13 Jbeta primers. Method: immunoSEQ multiplex PCR; TCRdb's copy keeps in-frame clones and lacks some. This sample has about 120,000 clones; approximately 80% occur once, and the top ten carry 7.5% to 10%. CDR1 and CDR2 from the germline V gene are SNHLY and FYNNEI. There are 15 residues in the CDR3. Trimming at V came to 3 bases and at J to 5 bases, leaving 8 bases not matched to a gene. Sequencing used PBMCs. The clonotype comes from a female donor in good health and CMV-seropositive. The chain has TRBV2 and TRBJ2-5; 8 bases line up with TRBD1. CDR3 loop: CASSDHRGSRETQYF. The CDR3 DNA follows: TGTGCCAGCAGTGATCACAGGGGGTCCCGGGAGACCCAGTACTTC.